This paragraph reports one TCR beta chain. Its specificity is unknown. The sample is drawn from a study of cytomegalovirus exposure and HLA in healthy donors. Findings and limits, study-wide: A missense variant in DCLRE1C was later tied to TCR beta V- and J-gene trimming. Later work found that TCR association rates differed between HLA loci; DRB1 had the most and HLA-C the fewest. The study recorded over 150 TCR beta chains that were cytomegalovirus-associated. In a later analysis, parvovirus B19, influenza, CMV and Epstein-Barr virus appeared linked to several top co-occurrence clusters.

PCR used 60 Vbeta primers and 13 Jbeta primers. Sequencing was performed with immunoSEQ multiplex PCR; in TCRdb, only in-frame clones are kept and a portion is missing. The sample includes about 99,000 clones, 60% to 85% seen only once; the top ten take about 5.4%. Trimming cost V 8 bases and J 1 base, with 8 bases left between them. Germline values: CDR1 MDHEN, CDR2 SYDVKM. This CDR3 has 13 amino acids. The gene calls are TRBV28 and TRBJ1-4; D gene ambiguous. Sequencing used PBMCs. The source is a woman aged 18-30 years in good health and CMV-seropositive. CDR3 nucleotide sequence: TGTGCCAGCCGCGGGGAAACTAATGAAAAACTGTTTTTT. Translated: CASRGETNEKLFF.